The rows below give T cell receptor beta chains drawn from one sample of a study of T-cell memory formation after mild COVID-19. TCRdb independently ran MiXCR on the 5' RACE reads; one entry per CDR3 protein. This repertoire shows about 470,000 distinct CDR3 sequences, roughly 23% found once; its top ten account for under 15%. Sequencing input: PBMCs or a T cell subset sorted from them (not recorded which). All receptors come from an adult woman who had mild COVID-19 (a few samples of this study predate the infection). Cell type and time point are not known. Both conserved end residues are part of each CDR3. D genes are given only for firm matches. The size field is filled for only some rows; it gives once, few, many or a size class.

d_gene: NA; abundance: NA; v_gene: TRBV4-2; j_gene: TRBJ2-5; CDR3nt: TGTGCCAGCAGCCAAATAGGGACACGTCAAGAGACCCAGTACTTC; CDR3aa: CASSQIGTRQETQYF
d_gene: NA; abundance: few; v_gene: TRBV12-3/TRBV12-4; j_gene: TRBJ2-7; CDR3nt: TGTGCCAGCAGTTTCCGGCCCTCCTACGAGCAGTACTTC; CDR3aa: CASSFRPSYEQYF
d_gene: NA; abundance: few; v_gene: TRBV5-6; j_gene: TRBJ2-7; CDR3nt: TGTGCCAGCAGCCACCTACGGGACGGCTACGAGCAGTACTTC; CDR3aa: CASSHLRDGYEQYF
d_gene: NA; abundance: NA; v_gene: TRBV19; j_gene: TRBJ2-2; CDR3nt: TGTGCCAGTAGTATGAAGCGGCCGGGAACCGGGGAGCTGTTTTTT; CDR3aa: CASSMKRPGTGELFF
d_gene: NA; abundance: once; v_gene: TRBV3-1; j_gene: TRBJ1-4; CDR3nt: TGTGCCAGCAGCCACAGACAGGCTAATGAAAAACTGTTTTTT; CDR3aa: CASSHRQANEKLFF
d_gene: NA; abundance: NA; v_gene: TRBV11-2; j_gene: TRBJ2-7; CDR3nt: TGTGCCAGCAGCTCACCCCTAGGGTGGGGTGGGGCCGGCGAGCAGTACTTC; CDR3aa: CASSSPLGWGGAGEQYF
d_gene: TRBD1; abundance: NA; v_gene: TRBV7-2; j_gene: TRBJ1-3; CDR3nt: TGTGCCAGCAGCAGCGGACAGGGGGCATTCTCTGGAAACACCATATATTTT; CDR3aa: CASSSGQGAFSGNTIYF
d_gene: TRBD2; abundance: NA; v_gene: TRBV7-3; j_gene: TRBJ2-3; CDR3nt: TGTGCCAGCAGCGGCGGGACTAGCGGGAATACGCAGTATTTT; CDR3aa: CASSGGTSGNTQYF
d_gene: TRBD1; abundance: NA; v_gene: TRBV24-1; j_gene: TRBJ2-3; CDR3nt: TGTGCCACCAGTGACCCCCACAGGGGGCTAGGAGATACGCAGTATTTT; CDR3aa: CATSDPHRGLGDTQYF
d_gene: NA; abundance: few; v_gene: TRBV7-9; j_gene: TRBJ2-5; CDR3nt: TGTGCCAGCAGCTCCCCCGTCCAGACTCGGGGGACCCAGTACTTC; CDR3aa: CASSSPVQTRGTQYF
d_gene: NA; abundance: few; v_gene: TRBV9; j_gene: TRBJ2-5; CDR3nt: TGTGCCAGCAGCCCCGAGGGAGAGACCCAGTACTTC; CDR3aa: CASSPEGETQYF
d_gene: TRBD2; abundance: few; v_gene: TRBV7-9; j_gene: TRBJ2-1; CDR3nt: TGTGCCAGCAGCTTAGGGGGGACTATCTATGAGCAGTTCTTC; CDR3aa: CASSLGGTIYEQFF
d_gene: NA; abundance: many; v_gene: TRBV5-1; j_gene: TRBJ2-5; CDR3nt: TGCGCCAGCAGCTCGTACGGACATATCCAAGAGACCCAGTACTTC; CDR3aa: CASSSYGHIQETQYF
d_gene: TRBD2; abundance: NA; v_gene: TRBV20-1; j_gene: TRBJ2-7; CDR3nt: TGCAGTGCCCCATCGGAAGGACTAGCGACCTACGAGCAGTACTTC; CDR3aa: CSAPSEGLATYEQYF
d_gene: NA; abundance: NA; v_gene: TRBV20-1; j_gene: TRBJ1-1; CDR3nt: TGCAGTGCTAGAGGCCGGGGGATGAACACTGAAGCTTTCTTT; CDR3aa: CSARGRGMNTEAFF